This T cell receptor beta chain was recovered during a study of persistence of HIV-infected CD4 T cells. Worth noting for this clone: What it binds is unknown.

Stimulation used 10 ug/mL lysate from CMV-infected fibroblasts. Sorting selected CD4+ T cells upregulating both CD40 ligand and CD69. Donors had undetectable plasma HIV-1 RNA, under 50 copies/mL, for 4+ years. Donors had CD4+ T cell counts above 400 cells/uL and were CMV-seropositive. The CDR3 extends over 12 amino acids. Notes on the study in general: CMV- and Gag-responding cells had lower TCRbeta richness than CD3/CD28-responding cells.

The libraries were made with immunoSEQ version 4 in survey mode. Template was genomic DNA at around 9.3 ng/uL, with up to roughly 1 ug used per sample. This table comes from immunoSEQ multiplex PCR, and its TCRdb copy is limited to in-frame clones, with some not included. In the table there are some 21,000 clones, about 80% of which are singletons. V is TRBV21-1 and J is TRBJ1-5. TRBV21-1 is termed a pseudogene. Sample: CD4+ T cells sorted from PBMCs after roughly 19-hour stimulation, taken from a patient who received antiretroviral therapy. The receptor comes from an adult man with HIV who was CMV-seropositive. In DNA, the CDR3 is TGTGCCAGCAGCAAAGTTAATCAGCCCCAGCATTTT. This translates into CASSKVNQPQHF.